The clone carrying this T cell receptor beta chain appeared many times. Its specificity is not known. One end of the junction does not line up with germline, which may come from a read error. Sequencing involved patients with CD8+CD57+ cell expansion previously shown by flow cytometry. Blood samples were obtained from patients who had received no prior therapy. The sample is drawn from a study of CD8+CD57+ T cells in acquired aplastic anemia. Study-wide findings and caveats: Common to patients and controls were about 31 CD8+ CDR3 sequences.

For CDR3 and TCR beta VDJ profiling, genomic DNA was the template used. TCRdb fed the reads into MiXCR, producing one record per CDR3 protein. The repertoire has around 430,000 distinct CDR3 sequences, around 30% of them found once; the top ten carry roughly 0.8%. Germline V lookup: CDR1 SGHRS, CDR2 YFSETQ. The length of the CDR3 is 15 residues. The sample taken for sequencing was sorted CD4+, CD8+, or CD8+CD57+ T cells (not recorded which) from PBMCs. The chain carries TRBV5-1 and TRBJ2-3, with 7 bases matching TRBD2. The clonotype originates from a human donor with aplastic anemia. The DNA for the CDR3 is TGTGCCAGCAGCTTAGTGGGAGGGAGCACAGATACGCAGTATTTT. Amino acid sequence: CASSLVGGSTDTQYF.